The T cell receptor (beta chain) described here comes from a study of beta chain features in type 1 diabetes. Study-level background: Similarity in age, gender and cell yields was seen between patients and healthy donors. Cells sorted and examined across all samples totaled approximately 110 million. Study-wide results and caveats: Shorter TCRB CDR3s, moderately but significantly so, marked every one of the four CD4+ subsets in Type 1 diabetes patients. Reads derived from cDNA could over-represent cells showing high TCR expression.

Turning to this clone: Its matching antigen is unknown.

V was clipped by 4 bases and J by 9 bases; unmatched bases: 11. CDR3 length equals 16 residues. Germline V CDR1 and CDR2: MDHEN, SYDVKM. Reverse transcription of all isolated RNA meant that expressed TCRB transcripts were sequenced. Some clones are missing from TCRdb's copy, which holds only in-frame ones; the method was immunoSEQ multiplex PCR. The sample shows around 280,000 clones, 15% of them seen only once. The sequencing input was naive CD4+ T cells from blood. This TCR came from a man between 18 and 29 years old with type 1 diabetes. V is TRBV28 and J is TRBJ2-1; 11 bases map to TRBD2. This CDR3 reads CASSSLLAGGYGEQFF. The CDR3 bases are TGTGCCAGCAGTTCCCTTCTAGCGGGAGGATATGGTGAGCAGTTCTTC. The whole variable domain, filled in from reference TRBV28 and TRBJ2-1, reads DVKVTQSSRYLVKRTGEKVFLECVQDMDHENMFWYRQDPGLGLRLIYFSYDVKMKEKGDIPEGYSVSREKKERFSLILESASTNQTSMYLCASSSLLAGGYGEQFFGPGTRLTVL.